Here is one TCR beta chain with its context. Seattle's enrolled individuals joined amid active infection and were then monitored longitudinally. This specimen comes from a study of blood T cell repertoires in COVID-19. Study-level information: Donors in the United States, Italy and Spain gave samples during acute or convalescent COVID-19. In each case, the material was cDNA or gDNA derived from T cells, B-cell-depleted T cells, or PBMCs.

The CDR3 is 16 residues long. After removal of 4 bases from V and 7 bases from J, the junction contained 10 bases not matched to a gene. The V gene's germline CDR1 is LGHNA and CDR2 YSLEER. Measured with immunoSEQ multiplex PCR; TCRdb has only the in-frame clones, and not every one. The top ten hold about 8.1% of the sample, which has around 130,000 clones, roughly 84% seen once. This clonotype originated in a man aged 25 to 40 with COVID-19, enrolled during active disease. The chain links TRBV4-3 to TRBJ2-1, with TRBD2 matching 10 bases. The sample taken for sequencing was peripheral blood. Here the CDR3 reads CASSPEAAGGGNEQFF. In nucleotides, the CDR3 is TGCGCCAGCAGCCCCGAGGCAGCGGGAGGGGGAAATGAGCAGTTCTTC.